This T cell receptor (beta chain) originates from a study of cytomegalovirus exposure and HLA in healthy donors. A word on this clone: Its target is not known.

Findings and limits, study-wide: In a later analysis, V- and J-gene trimming of beta chains associated with a DCLRE1C missense variant, replicated independently. Some TCR beta chains (more than 150 of them) were listed as cytomegalovirus-associated.

The PCR was carried out with 60 Vbeta primers and 13 Jbeta primers. Repertoires were generated with immunoSEQ multiplex PCR, while TCRdb's copy carries only in-frame clones and drops some. The sample records about 190,000 clones, about 76% being singletons. The germline CDR1 and CDR2 sequences are SGHDT and YYEEEE. This CDR3 is 17 amino acids long. Trimming shortened V by 0 bases and J by 3 bases, and 18 bases separated the two germline ends. Sequencing was performed on PBMCs. This sequence joins TRBV5-6 and TRBJ1-2; D call uncertain. The receptor was isolated from a woman between 45 and 65 years old in good health and CMV-seronegative. The CDR3 bases are TGTGCCAGCAGCTTGGCGGGGTTGCGGCCCTTAGACTATGGCTACACCTTC. This encodes CASSLAGLRPLDYGYTF.